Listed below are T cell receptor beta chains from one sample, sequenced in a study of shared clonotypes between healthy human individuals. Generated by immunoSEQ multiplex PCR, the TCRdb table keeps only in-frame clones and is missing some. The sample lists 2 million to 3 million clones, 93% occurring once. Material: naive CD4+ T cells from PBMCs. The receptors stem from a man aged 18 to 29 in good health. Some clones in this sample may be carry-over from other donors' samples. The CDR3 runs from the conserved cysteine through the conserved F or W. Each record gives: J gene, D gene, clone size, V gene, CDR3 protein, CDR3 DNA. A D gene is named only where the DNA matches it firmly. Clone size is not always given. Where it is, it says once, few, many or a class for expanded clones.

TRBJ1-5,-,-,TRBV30,CAWSVQSDQPQHF,TGTGCCTGGAGTGTCCAGAGTGATCAGCCCCAGCATTTT
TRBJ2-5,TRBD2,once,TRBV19,CASSIGLLAGVSETQYF,TGTGCCAGTAGTATAGGATTACTAGCGGGAGTTTCAGAGACCCAGTACTTC
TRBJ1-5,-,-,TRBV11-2,CASSPGWEVSSNQPQHF,TGTGCCAGCAGCCCCGGTTGGGAAGTCTCTAGCAATCAGCCCCAGCATTTT
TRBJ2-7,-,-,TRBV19,CASSMGDKQYF,TGTGCCAGTAGTATGGGGGATAAGCAGTACTTC
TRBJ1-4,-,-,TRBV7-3,CASSLTGQGTEKLFF,TGTGCCAGCAGCTTAACGGGTCAGGGGACTGAAAAACTGTTTTTT
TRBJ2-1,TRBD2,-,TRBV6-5,CASSHRLADYNEQFF,TGTGCCAGCAGTCACCGACTAGCGGATTACAATGAGCAGTTCTTC
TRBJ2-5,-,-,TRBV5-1,CASSLVDTQETQYF,TGCGCCAGCAGCTTGGTGGACACCCAAGAGACCCAGTACTTC
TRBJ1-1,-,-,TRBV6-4,CASSDSRGAEAFF,TGTGCCAGCAGTGACTCGAGGGGAGCTGAAGCTTTCTTT
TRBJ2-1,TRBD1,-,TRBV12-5,CASGTRGDRGLNEQFF,TGTGCTAGTGGGACGAGAGGGGACAGGGGGCTAAATGAGCAGTTCTTC
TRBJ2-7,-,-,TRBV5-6,CASSTSPRPAYEQYF,TGTGCCAGCAGCACCTCACCCCGGCCGGCCTACGAGCAGTACTTC
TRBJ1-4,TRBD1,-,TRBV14,CASRGTGYYEKLFF,TGTGCCAGCAGGGGGACAGGGTACTATGAAAAACTGTTTTTT
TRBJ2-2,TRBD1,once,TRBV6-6,CASSYSYRGATGELFF,TGTGCCAGCAGTTACTCCTACAGGGGGGCCACCGGGGAGCTGTTTTTT
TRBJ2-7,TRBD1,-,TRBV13,CASRGTGDTYEQYF,TGTGCCAGCAGGGGGACAGGGGACACCTACGAGCAGTACTTC
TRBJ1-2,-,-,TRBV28,CASSPVGREVYGYTF,TGTGCCAGCAGCCCGGTGGGCAGGGAAGTGTATGGCTACACCTTC
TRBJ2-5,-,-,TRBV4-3,CASSQGFLGTQYF,TGCGCCAGCAGCCAAGGGTTCCTAGGAACCCAGTACTTC
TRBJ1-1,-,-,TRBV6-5,CASSYEWSTEAFF,TGTGCCAGCAGTTACGAGTGGAGTACTGAAGCTTTCTTT
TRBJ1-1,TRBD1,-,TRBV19,CASSSRDRGNTEAFF,TGTGCCAGTAGTAGCCGGGACAGGGGGAACACTGAAGCTTTCTTT
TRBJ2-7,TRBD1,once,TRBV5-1,CASSLAGGAGQYF,TGCGCCAGCAGCTTGGCAGGGGGCGCGGGGCAGTACTTC
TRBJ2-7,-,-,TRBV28,CASTAGGAAAYEQYF,TGTGCCAGCACCGCCGGTGGAGCGGCGGCCTACGAGCAGTACTTC
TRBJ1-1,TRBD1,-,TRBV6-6,CASSYEPTGGAFF,TGTGCCAGCAGTTACGAACCGACAGGGGGTGCTTTCTTT
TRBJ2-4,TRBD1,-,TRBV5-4,CASSSGQGATNIQYF,TGTGCCAGCAGCTCGGGACAGGGGGCAACAAACATTCAGTACTTC
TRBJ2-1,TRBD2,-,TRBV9,CASSVEPSGTYNEQFF,TGTGCCAGCAGCGTAGAGCCTAGCGGGACGTACAATGAGCAGTTCTTC
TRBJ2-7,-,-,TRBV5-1,CASSLVGAEYEQYF,TGCGCCAGCAGCTTGGTCGGGGCAGAGTACGAGCAGTACTTC
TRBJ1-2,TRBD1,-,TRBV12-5,CASGLDTFVGGQLPFFNYGYTF,TGTGCTAGTGGTTTGGATACATTCGTAGGGGGCCAACTTCCCTTTTTTAACTATGGCTACACCTTC
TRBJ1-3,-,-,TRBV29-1,CSVFRDGGSGNTIYF,TGCAGCGTGTTCCGGGACGGCGGCTCTGGAAACACCATATATTTT
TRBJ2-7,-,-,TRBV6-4,CASRDHEQYF,TGTGCCAGCAGGGACCACGAGCAGTACTTC
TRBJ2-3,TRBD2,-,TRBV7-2,CASSLGGAGARDTQYF,TGTGCCAGCAGCCTCGGTGGAGCGGGAGCCCGCGATACGCAGTATTTT
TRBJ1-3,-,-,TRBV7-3,CASSEGVAGNTIYF,TGTGCCAGCAGCGAGGGGGTGGCTGGAAACACCATATATTTT
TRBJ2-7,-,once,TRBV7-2,CASSFFVGTPSSYEQYF,TGTGCCAGCAGCTTCTTCGTAGGGACTCCGAGCTCCTACGAGCAGTACTTC
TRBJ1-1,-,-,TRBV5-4,CASSLNNPRWTEAFF,TGTGCCAGCAGCTTGAACAATCCCAGGTGGACTGAAGCTTTCTTT
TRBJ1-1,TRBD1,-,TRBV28,CASSPGGVNTEAFF,TGTGCCAGCAGTCCAGGGGGCGTGAACACTGAAGCTTTCTTT
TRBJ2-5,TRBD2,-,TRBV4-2,CASSPGGVGLAGWPGGETQYF,TGTGCCAGCAGCCCCGGGGGGGTCGGACTAGCGGGATGGCCCGGCGGAGAGACCCAGTACTTC